The entry below gives a single T cell receptor beta chain sequence along with its context. Its antigen is unidentified. All patients were treatment-naive before thyroid surgery. Authors' data handling: What underpinned the distant-metastasis classifier for papillary thyroid cancer was the set of CDR3 differences across clinicopathological groups. MiXCR was used by TCRdb to re-call the PCR reads. These V and J calls originate from TCRdb's pipeline instead of the authors' own analysis. The sample holds approximately 38,000 clones, about 32% seen once. This entry comes from a study of metastatic and nonmetastatic thyroid tumors. Study-wide background: From malignant and benign thyroid patients, repertoires in blood and in tumor or nodule tissue were compared. General study results and limits: The study reportedly found significantly higher TCR beta diversity in malignant thyroid tumors than benign nodules, in blood and tumor.

Source material: tumor tissue. This TCR derives from a female donor with papillary thyroid cancer or a benign thyroid nodule (not recorded which). Some clones in this sample may be carry-over from other donors' samples.

CDR3 sequence reads: CAWMGEKLFF. The CDR3, as DNA: TGTGCCTGGATGGGTGAAAAACTGTTTTTT. The gene calls are TRBV30 and TRBJ1-4; D remains ambiguous. The germline V and J ends were trimmed by 4 bases and 7 bases, with 4 bases remaining between them. The CDR3 is made up of 10 amino acids. The V gene's germline CDR1 is GTSNPN and CDR2 SVGIG (reference sequence).